A single sample gave rise to the 21 T cell receptor beta chains below, sequenced in a study of cytotoxic CD8 clonotypes in ibrutinib-treated CLL. The data were produced by immunoSEQ multiplex PCR, yet TCRdb's version contains in-frame clones alone and is incomplete. The sample contains under 300,000 clones, 70% of which appear only once. The sample here was PBMCs, taken after 24 months of ibrutinib treatment. These receptors originate from a human donor with chronic lymphocytic leukemia.

The J gene is TRBJ2-1, the V gene TRBV29-1; the match to TRBD2 covers 10 bases. The CDR3 is 13 residues long. Germline values: CDR1 SQVTM, CDR2 ANQGSEA. V was pared by 4 bases and J by 9 bases, with 6 bases of the junction left unmatched. Here the CDR3 reads CSVGSGRAGEQFF. As DNA, the CDR3 is TGCAGCGTTGGGAGCGGGAGGGCCGGTGAGCAGTTCTTC.

The rearrangement joins TRBV9 to TRBJ2-2; D could derive from TRBD1 or TRBD2 (5 bases each). CDR3 length: 15 residues. V lost 4 bases and J lost 5, with 15 bases in between. Germline CDR1 reads SGDLS; CDR2 reads YYNGEE. CDR3 DNA: TGTGCCAGCAGCACCCGGGGCCCCGAAACCGGGGAGCTGTTTTTT. Translating it yields CASSTRGPETGELFF.

J is TRBJ2-1 and V is TRBV7-2, with TRBD2 matching 11 bases. CDR3 length: 16 amino acids. Trimming removed 5 bases from V and 6 bases from J; junction bases left unmatched: 9. In germline, CDR1 is SGHTA, CDR2 FQGNSA. The CDR3 DNA is TGTGCCAGCAGCGTGGTCGGGACTAGCGGCCTCAATGAGCAGTTCTTC. Protein sequence: CASSVVGTSGLNEQFF. Using reference TRBV7-2 and TRBJ2-1 for the parts outside the CDR3, the full variable domain is GAGVSQSPSNKVTEKGKDVELRCDPISGHTALYWYRQSLGQGLEFLIYFQGNSAPDKSGLPSDRFSAERTGGSVSTLTIQRTQQEDSAVYLCASSVVGTSGLNEQFFGPGTRLTVL.

This chain uses TRBV28 with TRBJ1-2; D gene ambiguous. Per the germline V gene, CDR1 is MDHEN and CDR2 is SYDVKM. The CDR3 sequence is 13 residues long. Trimming removed 3 bases from V and 5 bases from J, with 10 bases in between. For the CDR3, the DNA is TGTGCCAGCAGTTTCAACGACCTGTATGGCTACACCTTC. Encoded protein: CASSFNDLYGYTF.

The chain joins TRBV28 to TRBJ1-5; D not certain. This CDR3 spans 13 amino acids. V was cut by 8 bases and J by 5 bases, with 13 bases left in between. Germline assignment: CDR1 MDHEN and CDR2 SYDVKM. CDR3 nucleotide sequence: TGTGCCAGCCGAGGGAGGAAGGATCAGCCCCAGCATTTT. Protein product: CASRGRKDQPQHF.

V gene TRBV2 combines with J gene TRBJ2-7; maybe TRBD1 (5 bases). Germline assignment: CDR1 SNHLY and CDR2 FYNNEI. The CDR3 is 14 amino acids. V lost 3 bases and J lost 6, with 15 bases in between. CDR3 sequence: CASSEGRVGVEQYF. The CDR3 nucleotides are TGTGCCAGCAGTGAGGGCAGGGTAGGGGTCGAGCAGTACTTC.

The rearrangement joins TRBV29-1 to TRBJ1-2; D is perhaps TRBD1 (5 bases). The germline V gene encodes CDR1 SQVTM and CDR2 ANQGSEA. The CDR3 loop spans 12 amino acids. Trimming cost V 4 bases and J 3 bases, with 9 bases left between them. The CDR3 loop is CSVVQGHYGYTF. In DNA, the CDR3 is TGCAGCGTTGTCCAGGGACACTATGGCTACACCTTC.

The rearrangement links TRBV27 to TRBJ2-2; 10 positions agree with TRBD1. V was pared by 3 bases and J by 5 bases, with 3 bases of the junction left unmatched. The CDR3 contains 15 residues. Looked up from germline, CDR1 is MNHEY and CDR2 is SMNVEV (reference sequence). In DNA form, the CDR3 reads TGTGCCAGCAGTTTCCGGGACAGGGGAACCGGGGAGCTGTTTTTT. Its protein product is CASSFRDRGTGELFF.

The J gene is TRBJ1-2, the V gene TRBV27, with 8 nucleotides matching TRBD1. The CDR3 runs to 14 residues. V was clipped by 6 bases and J by 2 bases; unmatched bases: 5. Germline-derived CDR1 and CDR2 are MNHEY and SMNVEV (reference sequence). CDR3 sequence: CASSQDRGNYGYTF. In nucleotides, the CDR3 is TGTGCCAGCAGCCAAGACAGGGGAAACTATGGCTACACCTTC.

In its sample, this clone was seen a few times. The CDR3 DNA reads as TGTGCCAGCTCACCCTACAAGGGTGGCTACACCTTC. As protein: CASSPYKGGYTF. V usage is TRBV18 and J usage is TRBJ1-2; D not resolved. The V and J ends lost 3 bases and 7 bases respectively, with 9 bases between them. The CDR3 runs to 12 residues. Per germline, CDR1 KGHSH and CDR2 LQKENI.

This sequence joins TRBV5-1 and TRBJ2-5, with D possibly TRBD1 on 6 matching bases. The germline V gene has CDR1 SGHRS and CDR2 YFSETQ. V was cut by 4 bases and J by 0 bases, with 7 bases left in between. The CDR3 has 13 residues. This chain's CDR3 is CASSQGNQETQYF. In DNA, the CDR3 is TGCGCCAGCAGCCAGGGGAACCAAGAGACCCAGTACTTC.

The table lists this clone with a count of one. This chain links TRBV6-5 with TRBJ2-7; possibly TRBD1 for D (6 bases). Germline lookup yields CDR1 MNHEY and CDR2 SVGAGI. The CDR3 is 11 amino acids. CDR3 protein: CATGLSYEQYF. As DNA, the CDR3 is TGTGCGACAGGACTCTCCTACGAGCAGTACTTC.

The V call is TRBV9, the J call TRBJ2-3; perhaps TRBD1 as D (5 bases). Per the germline V gene, CDR1 is SGDLS and CDR2 is YYNGEE. V lost 5 bases and J 6 bases, leaving 13 bases between the germline ends. There are 13 residues in the CDR3. CDR3 sequence: CASSPSGWDTQYF. The DNA for the CDR3 is TGTGCCAGCAGTCCCTCAGGGTGGGATACGCAGTATTTT.

Details on this clone: The junction departs from germline at one end; a sequencing error may be responsible. The rearrangement uses TRBV4-2 and TRBJ2-2; tentative D call: TRBD2 (7 bases). CDR1 and CDR2 (germline): LGHNA, YNFKEQ. The CDR3 contains 17 residues. The CDR3 spells CASSQGGREANTGELFF. The CDR3, as DNA: TGTGCCAGCAGTCAAGGGGGACGGGAGGCAAACACCGGGGAGCTGTTTTTT.

V is TRBV7-3 and J is TRBJ2-7; D is unclear. The CDR3 runs to 13 residues. Germline CDR1 SGHTA, CDR2 FQGTGA. V lost 2 bases to trimming and J lost 7 bases, with 12 bases between them. CDR3 protein: CASSLDWDREQYF. CDR3 DNA sequence: TGTGCCAGCAGCTTAGATTGGGATCGGGAGCAGTACTTC.

This clone was detected only a few times. This CDR3 is also generated by other DNA sequences in the sample. V usage is TRBV28 and J usage is TRBJ1-2, with D unresolved. The CDR3 is made up of 12 amino acids. CDR1 is MDHEN, CDR2 SYDVKM, per germline. V dropped 1 base and J dropped 4 bases, with 4 bases sitting between them. The CDR3 DNA is TGTGCCAGCAGTTTATCGGGCTATGGCTACACCTTC. Its translation: CASSLSGYGYTF.

The rearrangement uses TRBV7-8 and TRBJ2-7; D possibly matches TRBD1 or TRBD2 (6 bases each). The CDR3 spans 14 residues. Germline assignment: CDR1 SGHVS and CDR2 FQNEAQ. The V gene lost 5 bases and the J gene lost 2 bases, with 13 bases spanning the gap. The DNA for the CDR3 is TGTGCCAGCAGCCGGGTGGGGGGCACCTACGAGCAGTACTTC. Translated, it gives CASSRVGGTYEQYF.

This sequence joins TRBV11-2 and TRBJ2-7, with a weak D call TRBD1 (5 bases). Germline V gives CDR1 SGHAT, CDR2 FQNNGV. CDR3 length: 15 residues. Between the trimmed V and J ends, which lost 2 bases and 1 base, there was a span of 12 bases. CDR3 DNA sequence: TGTGCCAGCAGCTTACTGGGGCAGGATTCCTACGAGCAGTACTTC. Its protein is CASSLLGQDSYEQYF.

This rearrangement joins TRBV19 to TRBJ2-3, with 10 bases fitting TRBD2. The CDR3 runs to 18 residues. Germline-derived CDR1 and CDR2 are LNHDA and SQIVND (reference sequence). With 4 bases clipped from V and 2 bases from J, the junction kept 12 bases outside the gene matches. The CDR3 nucleotides read TGTGCCAGTAGTAGGTCGAAGAGGACTAGCGGAGTCACAGATACGCAGTATTTT. Translated, it gives CASSRSKRTSGVTDTQYF.

This rearrangement joins TRBV29-1 to TRBJ2-3; 7 bases map to TRBD1. The CDR3 is 15 residues long. V lost 6 bases, J lost 4 bases, and 13 bases stayed unmatched. CDR1 SQVTM and CDR2 ANQGSEA come from the germline V gene. CDR3 region: CSVIPTGARADTQYF. The CDR3, as DNA: TGCAGCGTAATCCCTACAGGGGCTCGGGCAGATACGCAGTATTTT.

The J gene is TRBJ1-1, the V gene TRBV2, with D maybe TRBD1 (5 bases). With 2 bases removed from V and 8 bases from J, the gap between germline ends came to 9 bases. The CDR3 is made up of 12 amino acids. Looked up from germline, CDR1 is SNHLY and CDR2 is FYNNEI. The CDR3 sequence: CASSETGSEAFF. In DNA, the CDR3 is TGTGCCAGCAGTGAAACAGGTTCGGAAGCTTTCTTT.